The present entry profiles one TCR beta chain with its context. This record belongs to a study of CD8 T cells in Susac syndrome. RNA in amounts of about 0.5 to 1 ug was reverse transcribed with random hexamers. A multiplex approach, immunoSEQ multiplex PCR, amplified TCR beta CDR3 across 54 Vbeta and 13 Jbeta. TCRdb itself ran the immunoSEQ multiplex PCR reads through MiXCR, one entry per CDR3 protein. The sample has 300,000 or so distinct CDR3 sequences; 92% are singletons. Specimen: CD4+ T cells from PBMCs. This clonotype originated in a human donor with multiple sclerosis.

DNA of the CDR3: TGTGCCAGCAGCTTAGGTTATGGGTCGGGCGAAAAACTGTTTTTT. This encodes CASSLGYGSGEKLFF. This chain uses TRBV7-2 with TRBJ1-4; D is unresolved. Looked up from germline, CDR1 is SGHTA and CDR2 is FQGNSA. This CDR3 is 15 amino acids long. Trimming took 1 base from V and 8 from J, leaving 14 bases between them.